What follows is one T cell receptor beta chain and its context. This clonotype was counted at least ten times. What antigen it recognizes has not been identified. Per-base qualities were not stored, and no clone one base away is much larger. This record belongs to a study of prognosis after radiotherapy for stage I lung cancer (dated by TCRdb to the early 2020s). Notes on the research overall: About 20 stage I NSCLC patients were enrolled in Nanjing, China, between 2018 and 2019. Distant metastases were developed by four of the 19 patients after SBRT, at a median of roughly 7 months, whereas no significant progression was observed in the other 15 patients. Among the enrolled patients, approximately 15 had newly diagnosed primary stage I lung tumors, while five had oligometastatic NSCLC following surgical resection of the primary tumor. SBRT was not combined with any concurrent therapy in any patient. A total of approximately 38 blood samples from 19 patients were sequenced, with one sample obtained before and one obtained after SBRT for each patient. Tumor histology was squamous cell carcinoma in about 7 patients and adenocarcinoma in some 13. The study profiled peripheral blood TCR beta repertoires from stage I NSCLC patients before and after stereotactic body radiotherapy and related them to distant failure. The cohort included over 10 men and more than 5 women, with a median age of around 70 years and a range of roughly 53 to 85 years. Image-guided IMRT or VMAT was used to deliver SBRT in 3 to 5 fractions at a biologically effective dose of at least 100 Gy. All patients were considered medically inoperable, owing to comorbidities in approximately 13 and refusal of surgery in several. Study-wide conclusions, independent of this receptor: Post-SBRT Shannon entropy and its change from baseline were lower in patients who developed distant metastases; baseline Shannon entropy was not associated with metastases. TRBV and TRBJ usage frequencies reportedly differed by metastasis status, in two V genes at baseline and in fewer than 10 V and two J genes after SBRT. Whether the expanded TCR clones were tumor-specific was not determined. No adjustment for multiple comparisons was applied to any of the reported P values. The small cohort and short follow-up limited the study, so independent validation of the findings is needed. Unique TCR clone counts fell after SBRT (median 10,088 before versus about 7,100 after; Wilcoxon paired P=0.011).

The TCR beta CDR3 region was amplified from genomic DNA by two rounds of multiplex PCR. In the first round of PCR, primers specific to each TRBV and TRBJ gene were used, and the primer sequences are filed in Chinese patent CN105087789A. Universal primers were used in the second PCR round. The Roche High Pure PCR Template Preparation Kit was used to extract genomic DNA from frozen PBMCs. Paired-end sequencing with 151 bp reads was performed on the libraries using an Illumina HiSeq 3000. Per the original workflow: CutAdapt was used to remove raw reads lacking the multiplex PCR primer sequences. High-quality paired reads were merged into contigs with PEAR. By alignment to reference sequences, MiXCR assigned TRB V, D and J gene segments to each contig. To remove sequencing errors, CDR3 sequences were clustered according to base quality and sequence similarity. Diversity was calculated as Shannon entropy divided by the natural log of the number of productive TCR sequences. One minus Shannon entropy divided by the natural log of the number of unique clonotypes was used as the definition of clonality. The Youden index of ROC curves was used to select progression-free survival cut-offs for repertoire metrics, and analyses were performed in R 3.5.3. Through fastp at Q25 and MiXCR, TCRdb rebuilt clones from the public reads, retaining in-frame beta chains. Each entry merges the rows of one CDR3 protein and shows their most common DNA and genes. Here the V and J calls rest on TCRdb's processing, not on the authors' analysis. The sample data list 20,000 to 25,000 distinct CDR3 sequences, and around 40% of these were observed just once. The top ten constitute 30% to 40% of the sample.

All patients had node-negative disease on CT and PET/CT, and none had a history of other malignancies or had previously received chemotherapy or radiotherapy. At each of two time points, 4.5 to 7 milliliters of peripheral venous blood were collected in EDTA tubes. Ficoll-Paque Plus density-gradient centrifugation was used to isolate PBMCs. Right after collection, samples were placed at -80 degrees C and kept there until analysis. V and J are trimmed by 4 bases and 7 bases, and the gene matches miss 6 bases of the junction. Measured from the cysteine to the phenylalanine, the CDR3 is 15 residues long. The kept DNA is CDR3 alone, 45 bases in frame from the first base. The germline V gene encodes CDR1 SGHRS and CDR2 YFSETQ.

The sequence came from a donor aged 50 or older with non-small cell lung cancer. Here the chain combines TRBV5-1 and TRBJ1-6, and TRBD1 aligns with 9 junction nucleotides. Material: PBMCs, obtained before or after stereotactic body radiation therapy (not recorded which). The sequenced DNA is TGCGCCAGCAGCCCCCGGGACAGGGACAATTCACCCCTCCACTTT. Its protein product is CASSPRDRDNSPLHF.